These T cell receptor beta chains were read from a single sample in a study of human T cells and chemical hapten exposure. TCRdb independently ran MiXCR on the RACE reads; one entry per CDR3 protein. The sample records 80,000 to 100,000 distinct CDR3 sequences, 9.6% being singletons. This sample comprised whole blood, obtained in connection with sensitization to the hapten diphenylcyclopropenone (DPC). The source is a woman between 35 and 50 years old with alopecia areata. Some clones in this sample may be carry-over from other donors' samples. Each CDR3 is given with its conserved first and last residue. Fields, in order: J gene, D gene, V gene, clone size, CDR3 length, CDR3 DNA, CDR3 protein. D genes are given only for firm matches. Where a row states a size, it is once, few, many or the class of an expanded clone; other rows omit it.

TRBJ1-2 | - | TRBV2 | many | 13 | TGTGCCAGCAGGCTACAGGTGGATTATGGCTACACCTTC | CASRLQVDYGYTF
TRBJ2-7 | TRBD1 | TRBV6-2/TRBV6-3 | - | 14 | TGTGCCAGCAGACCTCCGGGACAGGCCTACGAGCAGTACTTC | CASRPPGQAYEQYF
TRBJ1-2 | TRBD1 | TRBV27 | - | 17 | TGTGCCAGCAGTTTATCGGCACAGGGGGCCTATAACTATGGCTACACCTTC | CASSLSAQGAYNYGYTF
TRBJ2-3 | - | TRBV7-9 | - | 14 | TGTGCCAGCAGCTTTTTGGGGGCTACAGATACGCAGTATTTT | CASSFLGATDTQYF
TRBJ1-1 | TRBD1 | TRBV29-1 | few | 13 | TGCAGCGTTACCGGGACAGGGAGTATGGTAGCTTTCTTT | CSVTGTGSMVAFF
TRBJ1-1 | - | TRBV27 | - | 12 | TGTGCCAGCTTTGGGCAGTACACTGAAGCTTTCTTT | CASFGQYTEAFF
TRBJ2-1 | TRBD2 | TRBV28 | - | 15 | TGTGCCAGCAGTCCCGAAGCGGGGGTTCCCAATGAGCAGTTCTTC | CASSPEAGVPNEQFF
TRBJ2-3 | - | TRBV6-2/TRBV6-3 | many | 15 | TGTGCCAGCAGTTATGCCGGGAGCTCCACAGATACGCAGTATTTT | CASSYAGSSTDTQYF
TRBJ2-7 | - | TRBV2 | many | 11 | TGTGCCAGCAGTTCTTTCTACGAGCAGTACTTC | CASSSFYEQYF
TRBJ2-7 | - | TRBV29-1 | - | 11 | TGCAGCGTTCAGGAAGGGAACTCGGAGTACTTC | CSVQEGNSEYF
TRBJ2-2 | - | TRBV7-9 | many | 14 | TGTGCCAGCAGCCGAGGACGGACCACCGGGGAGCTGTTTTTT | CASSRGRTTGELFF
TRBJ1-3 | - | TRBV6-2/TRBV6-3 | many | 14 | TGTGCCAGCGGTACAGGCCTCTCTGGAAACACCATATATTTT | CASGTGLSGNTIYF
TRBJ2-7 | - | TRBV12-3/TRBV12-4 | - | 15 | TGTGCCAGCAGTTCGAGCGGGCCCCGCTCCTACGAGCAGTACTTC | CASSSSGPRSYEQYF
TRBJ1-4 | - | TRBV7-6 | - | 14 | TGTGCCAGCAGCTTAGATTCAACTAATGAAAAACTGTTTTTT | CASSLDSTNEKLFF
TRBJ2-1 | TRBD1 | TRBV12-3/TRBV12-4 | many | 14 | TGTGCCAGCAACCCGGGACAGGAGTACAATGAGCAGTTCTTC | CASNPGQEYNEQFF
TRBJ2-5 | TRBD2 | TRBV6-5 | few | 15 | TGTGCCAGCAGACGAGGCGGGGGACCTCAAGAGACCCAGTACTTC | CASRRGGGPQETQYF
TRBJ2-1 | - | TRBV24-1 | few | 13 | TGTGCCACCAGTGGTCTTAGGGGCGATGAGCAGTTCTTC | CATSGLRGDEQFF
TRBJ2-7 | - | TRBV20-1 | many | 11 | TGCAGTGCCCTTGGACAATACGAGCAGTACTTC | CSALGQYEQYF
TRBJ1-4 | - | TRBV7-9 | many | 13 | TGTGCCAGCAGCTTTTCAGAGGATGAAAAACTGTTTTTT | CASSFSEDEKLFF
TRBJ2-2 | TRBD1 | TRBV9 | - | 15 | TGTGCCAGCAGGGCGACAGGGGGCAGTTCCGGGGAGCTGTTTTTT | CASRATGGSSGELFF
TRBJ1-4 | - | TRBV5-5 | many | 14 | TGTGCCAGCAGCCCAGGACACGAATTTGAAAAACTGTTTTTT | CASSPGHEFEKLFF
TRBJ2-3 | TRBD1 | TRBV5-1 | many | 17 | TGCGCCAGCAGCCCCGGGACAGGGACGAGCCTCACAGATACGCAGTATTTT | CASSPGTGTSLTDTQYF